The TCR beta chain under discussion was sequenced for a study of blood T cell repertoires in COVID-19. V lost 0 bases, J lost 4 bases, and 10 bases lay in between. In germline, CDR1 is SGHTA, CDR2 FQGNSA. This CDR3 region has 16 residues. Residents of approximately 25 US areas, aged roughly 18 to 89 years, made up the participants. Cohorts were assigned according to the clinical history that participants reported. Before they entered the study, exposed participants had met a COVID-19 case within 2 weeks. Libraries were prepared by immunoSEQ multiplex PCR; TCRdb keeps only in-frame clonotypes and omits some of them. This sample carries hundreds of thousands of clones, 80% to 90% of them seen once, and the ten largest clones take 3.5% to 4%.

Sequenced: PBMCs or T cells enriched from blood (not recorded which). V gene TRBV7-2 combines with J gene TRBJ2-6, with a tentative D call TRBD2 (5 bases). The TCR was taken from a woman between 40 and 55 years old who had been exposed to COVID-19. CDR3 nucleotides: TGTGCCAGCAGCTTAGCTGGTGGAGGCGGGGCCAACGTCCTGACTTTC. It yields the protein CASSLAGGGGANVLTF.